Listed here are 18 T cell receptor beta chains from one sample, sequenced in a study of cytomegalovirus exposure and HLA in healthy donors. Researchers ran the PCR with 60 Vbeta and 13 Jbeta primers. Here immunoSEQ multiplex PCR was the method, and the copy in TCRdb shows in-frame clones only, minus some. Among tens of thousands of clones, 81% were seen once, and the ten largest hold 1% to 1.5%. The sample consisted of PBMCs. The receptors here all came from a girl aged 2 to 9 in good health and CMV-seropositive.

This chain uses TRBV30 with TRBJ2-1; 12 bases fit TRBD2. Germline assignment: CDR1 GTSNPN and CDR2 SVGIG (reference sequence). Losses at the gene ends were 5 bases for V and 4 bases for J; bases not matched to a gene: 6. The CDR3 runs 15 residues. The CDR3 loop is CAWQTSGGPYNEQFF. CDR3 sequence (DNA): TGTGCCTGGCAGACTAGCGGGGGACCTTACAATGAGCAGTTCTTC.

This clone was observed a handful of times. This chain uses TRBV5-8 with TRBJ2-1; 13 nucleotides align to TRBD2. After removal of 4 bases from V and 9 bases from J, the junction contained 10 bases not matched to a gene. The CDR3 sequence is 16 residues long. Germline V gene lookup returns CDR1 SGHTS and CDR2 YDEGEE. In DNA form, the CDR3 reads TGTGCCAGCAGCCGCCCCGGACTAGCGGGAGTTGTTGAGCAGTTCTTC. Translated: CASSRPGLAGVVEQFF.

The chain couples TRBV18 to TRBJ2-2; 7 nucleotides align to TRBD1. The CDR3 has 15 amino acids. CDR1 KGHSH and CDR2 LQKENI come from the germline V gene. V dropped 10 bases and J dropped 4; count of bases not matched to a gene: 12. The DNA for the CDR3 is TGTGCCAACCCACTATCGACAGGGAGCACCGGGGAGCTGTTTTTT. Translation gives CANPLSTGSTGELFF.

The gene calls are TRBV1 and TRBJ2-3; the table calls TRBD2, which could not be checked here. TRBV1 is designated a pseudogene. This CDR3 comprises 16 residues. The CDR3 protein is CTSSRPTSGRDHTQYF. CDR3 bases: TGCACCAGCAGCCGCCCCACTAGCGGGAGAGATCATACGCAGTATTTT.

Here the CDR3 reads CASSESTGESTDTQYF. The CDR3 nucleotides read TGCGCCAGCAGTGAGTCTACAGGGGAAAGCACAGATACGCAGTATTTT. The chain recombines TRBV10-1 with TRBJ2-3, with 7 bases fitting TRBD1. CDR1 WNHNN and CDR2 SYGVQD come from the germline V gene (reference sequence). This CDR3 spans 16 amino acids. V dropped 0 bases and J dropped 0; count of bases not matched to a gene: 3.

The chain has TRBV5-1 and TRBJ2-7; D perhaps matches TRBD2 (5 bases). The CDR3 totals 12 residues. V was clipped by 5 bases and J by 1 base, with 7 bases between them. Per the germline V gene, CDR1 is SGHRS and CDR2 is YFSETQ. The CDR3 loop is CASSEGSYEQYF. CDR3 DNA: TGCGCCAGCAGTGAGGGTTCCTACGAGCAGTACTTC.

The chain combines TRBV28 with TRBJ1-5; TRBD1 might be the D (5 bases). This CDR3 is 16 amino acids long. CDR1 and CDR2 (germline): MDHEN, SYDVKM. V lost 1 base to trimming and J lost 5 bases, with 15 bases between them. DNA for the CDR3: TGTGCCAGCAGTTTATTTGGGGCAGGGCAATATCAGCCCCAGCATTTT. Translated, it gives CASSLFGAGQYQPQHF.

The chain links TRBV10-3 to TRBJ1-2; no firm D call. Germline CDR1 and CDR2: ENHRY and SYGVKD. With 0 bases removed from V and 1 base from J, the gap between germline ends came to 12 bases. The CDR3 has 16 amino acids. In nucleotides, the CDR3 is TGTGCCATCAGTGAGTCGCGGTCTGCAATTAACTATGGCTACACCTTC. Protein product: CAISESRSAINYGYTF.

This CDR3 reads CASARGGGETQYF. The CDR3 DNA sequence: TGTGCCAGCGCGAGAGGGGGCGGAGAGACCCAGTACTTC. The gene calls are TRBV18 and TRBJ2-5, with TRBD1 matching over 7 bases. V was clipped by 8 bases and J by 4 bases; unmatched bases: 7. The CDR3 totals 13 residues. Germline V lookup: CDR1 KGHSH, CDR2 LQKENI.

The chain carries TRBV2 and TRBJ2-5; 11 bases map to TRBD2. V was clipped by 7 bases and J by 5 bases; unmatched bases: 6. CDR1 SNHLY and CDR2 FYNNEI come from the germline V gene. This CDR3 has 14 amino acids. The CDR3 coding sequence is TGTGCCAGCACGATAGCGGGAGGGCCGGAGACCCAGTACTTC. This sequence encodes CASTIAGGPETQYF.

The genes are TRBV7-8 and TRBJ2-5, with 7 bases lining up with TRBD1. CDR3 length: 16 amino acids. Per the germline V gene, CDR1 is SGHVS and CDR2 is FQNEAQ. Trimming at V came to 5 bases and at J to 3 bases, leaving 12 bases not matched to a gene. The CDR3 reads CASSLRQGRGEETQYF. CDR3 DNA sequence: TGTGCCAGCAGCCTAAGACAGGGAAGAGGGGAAGAGACCCAGTACTTC.

This clone has more than one count but fewer than ten. The gene calls are TRBV29-1 and TRBJ2-1; possible D gene TRBD2, 6 bases. Trimming cost V 3 bases and J 15 bases, with 15 bases left between them. This CDR3 comprises 11 residues. CDR1 is SQVTM and CDR2 is ANQGSEA in the germline V gene. CDR3 protein: CSVEEGTLPFF. CDR3 sequence (DNA): TGCAGCGTTGAGGAGGGGACTCTTCCGTTCTTC.

The chain couples TRBV28 to TRBJ2-1; 7 bases match TRBD2. The CDR3 covers 15 residues. Germline V CDR1 and CDR2: MDHEN, SYDVKM. V dropped 7 bases and J dropped 4; count of bases not matched to a gene: 10. The chain's CDR3 is CASNPGTTLYNEQFF. CDR3 nucleotide sequence: TGTGCCAGCAACCCCGGGACTACCCTATACAATGAGCAGTTCTTC.

This chain links TRBV19 with TRBJ1-1; D not certain. Germline V CDR1 and CDR2: LNHDA, SQIVND (reference sequence). The germline V and J ends were trimmed by 7 bases and 7 bases, with 16 bases remaining between them. CDR3 size: 13 residues. The CDR3 coding sequence is TGTGCCAGTAAAGAAGCAGGCTTGATTGAAGCTTTCTTT. Translating gives CASKEAGLIEAFF.

The chain uses TRBV30 and TRBJ1-1; possibly TRBD1 for D (6 bases). The length of the CDR3 is 13 residues. V dropped 7 bases and J dropped 1 base, with 13 bases sitting between them. Per the germline V gene, CDR1 is GTSNPN and CDR2 is SVGIG (reference sequence). CDR3: CAFRSGQNTEAFF. In DNA, the CDR3 is TGTGCCTTCCGGTCGGGACAGAACACTGAAGCTTTCTTT. The complete variable domain, with remaining parts taken from reference TRBV30 and TRBJ1-1, reads SQTIHQWPATLVQPVGSPLSLECTVEGTSNPNLYWYRQAAGRGLQLLFYSVGIGQISSEVPQNLSASRPQDRQFILSSKKLLLSDSGFYLCAFRSGQNTEAFFGQGTRLTVV.

The CDR3 sequence: CASSEGNNEQFF. In DNA, the CDR3 is TGTGCCAGCAGTGAGGGCAACAATGAGCAGTTCTTC. J is TRBJ2-1 and V is TRBV6-4; D gene ambiguous. The V end was cut by 3 bases, the J end by 5 bases, with 5 bases between. This CDR3 has 12 amino acids. In germline, CDR1 is MRHNA, CDR2 SNTAGT.

The rearrangement joins TRBV5-1 to TRBJ2-5, with D possibly being TRBD1 (6 bases). CDR3 length equals 15 residues. Germline CDR1 is SGHRS and CDR2 is YFSETQ. The V end was cut by 4 bases, the J end by 2 bases, with 15 bases between. In DNA form, the CDR3 reads TGCGCCAGCAGCCACGACGGGGACACACAAGAGACCCAGTACTTC. Translation: CASSHDGDTQETQYF. Variable domain in full (rest from reference TRBV5-1 and TRBJ2-5): KAGVTQTPRYLIKTRGQQVTLSCSPISGHRSVSWYQQTPGQGLQFLFEYFSETQRNKGNFPGRFSGRQFSNSRSEMNVSTLELGDSALYLCASSHDGDTQETQYFGPGTRLLVL.

The chain couples TRBV7-6 to TRBJ2-7; tentative D call: TRBD2 (6 bases). The CDR3 loop spans 15 amino acids. CDR1 is SGHVS, CDR2 FNYEAQ, per germline. Trimming shortened V by 0 bases and J by 3 bases, and 12 bases separated the two germline ends. CDR3 region: CASSLAAGGNYEQYF. The DNA for the CDR3 is TGTGCCAGCAGCTTAGCAGCGGGCGGTAACTACGAGCAGTACTTC.